Shown below are 19 T cell receptor beta chains from a single sample sequenced in a study of CD8+ T cells in alopecia areata (dated by TCRdb to 2016 to 2019). Library generation was performed with the immunoSEQ multiplex PCR assay. For TCR sequencing, RNA was extracted from every sample and reverse transcribed into cDNA to serve as template. What TCRdb holds here is the immuneACCESS table cut down to in-frame rearrangements. Part of the clones is not present; checked against another copy, under half of the missing clones reflect an unresolved V gene, and the others are unexplained. Here the sample has about 200,000 clones; 50% to 60% occur a single time. The leading ten clones occupy around 0.46% of the sample. The time point label, as the study defines it: baseline before oral tofacitinib. This specimen was CD4+ T cells sorted from blood, taken at week 0. These receptors were obtained from a human donor with alopecia areata.

The genes are TRBV5-1 and TRBJ2-7; no definite D call. Per germline, CDR1 SGHRS and CDR2 YFSETQ. With 0 bases removed from V and 6 bases from J, the gap between germline ends came to 7 bases. The CDR3 is 12 amino acids. CDR3 sequence reads: CASSLVLGEQYF. The CDR3 DNA reads TGCGCCAGCAGCTTGGTACTGGGCGAGCAGTACTTC. The full variable domain, with the rest looked up from reference TRBV5-1 and TRBJ2-7, is KAGVTQTPRYLIKTRGQQVTLSCSPISGHRSVSWYQQTPGQGLQFLFEYFSETQRNKGNFPGRFSGRQFSNSRSEMNVSTLELGDSALYLCASSLVLGEQYFGPGTRLTVT.

J is TRBJ2-7 and V is TRBV12-5, with D perhaps TRBD1 (6 bases). The germline gives CDR1 LGHNT, CDR2 FRNRAP. The CDR3 length is 12 residues. Trimming cost V 7 bases and J 5 bases, with 12 bases left between them. Here the CDR3 reads CASALGGNEQYF. CDR3 coding DNA: TGTGCTAGTGCCCTAGGGGGTAACGAGCAGTACTTC.

The J gene is TRBJ1-2, the V gene TRBV5-1; D perhaps matches TRBD1 (5 bases). The CDR3 totals 15 residues. CDR1 and CDR2 (germline): SGHRS, YFSETQ. Trimming stripped 2 bases from V and 4 bases from J, with 15 bases between. The CDR3 loop reads CASSFREGEVYGYTF. For the CDR3, the DNA is TGCGCCAGCAGCTTCAGGGAAGGGGAAGTCTATGGCTACACCTTC.

V gene TRBV5-1 combines with J gene TRBJ2-1; no reliable D call. CDR1 is SGHRS and CDR2 is YFSETQ in the germline V gene. The CDR3 is 13 residues long. Trimming took 0 bases from V and 9 from J, leaving 10 bases between them. CDR3 region: CASSLEGVGEQFF. As DNA, the CDR3 is TGCGCCAGCAGCTTGGAAGGTGTCGGTGAGCAGTTCTTC.

This clone is medium-sized. The same CDR3 can be traced to other DNA sequences in this sample. The V gene is TRBV7-9, the J gene TRBJ1-5; D not certain. CDR3 length: 15 residues. Trimming removed 1 base from V and 0 bases from J, with 7 bases in between. Germline V gene sequence: CDR1 SEHNR, CDR2 FQNEAQ (reference sequence). CDR3 bases: TGTGCCAGCAGCTTAGGGGGATATAGCAATCAGCCCCAGCATTTT. This codes for CASSLGGYSNQPQHF.

The sample holds a few counts of this clone. The genes are TRBV2 and TRBJ1-6, with TRBD1 as a possible D gene (5 bases). With 0 bases removed from V and 8 bases from J, the gap between germline ends came to 8 bases. This CDR3 contains 14 residues. CDR1 and CDR2 (germline): SNHLY, FYNNEI. DNA of the CDR3: TGTGCCAGCAGTGAAGCCAGGGCTGATTCACCCCTCCACTTT. Encoded protein: CASSEARADSPLHF.

The V call is TRBV5-4, the J call TRBJ1-2, with D unresolved. This CDR3 is built from 13 residues. Between the trimmed V and J ends, which lost 1 base and 5 bases, there was a span of 9 bases. The V gene's germline CDR1 is SGHNT and CDR2 YYREEE (reference sequence). CDR3 loop: CASSLSGMYGYTF. DNA of the CDR3: TGTGCCAGCAGCTTGTCGGGCATGTATGGCTACACCTTC.

This clone was seen more than once but under ten times. The chain joins TRBV6-1 to TRBJ1-1; 7 bases agree with TRBD1. In germline, CDR1 is MNHNS, CDR2 SASEGT. Trimming removed 4 bases from V and 5 bases from J; junction bases left unmatched: 16. This CDR3 has 17 amino acids. The CDR3 nucleotides are TGTGCCAGCAGTGGTCAGACAGGGCGTGCGGCGTGGACTGAAGCTTTCTTT. Residues: CASSGQTGRAAWTEAFF.

Relative to its sample, this clone is medium-sized (0.01 to 0.1%). Other DNA sequences in this sample translate to the same CDR3. V is TRBV29-1 and J is TRBJ2-5; TRBD1 aligns across 8 bases. CDR3 length equals 16 residues. Looked up from germline, CDR1 is SQVTM and CDR2 is ANQGSEA. V lost 6 bases and J lost 4; bases outside the gene matches: 16. DNA for the CDR3: TGCAGCGTCGGGGCGACCGGGGCAGGGGGCCGAGAGACCCAGTACTTC. It yields the protein CSVGATGAGGRETQYF.

The chain recombines TRBV29-1 with TRBJ2-4, with no clear D. Germline V gene data show CDR1 as SQVTM and CDR2 as ANQGSEA. The CDR3 has 13 amino acids. Deletions cut 7 bases from V and 0 bases from J, with 10 bases between. CDR3 amino acids: CSARSLAKNIQYF. The CDR3, as DNA: TGCAGCGCCCGAAGTTTAGCCAAAAACATTCAGTACTTC.

J is TRBJ2-5 and V is TRBV30; 12 bases are shared with TRBD2. The ends lost 3 bases at V and 5 bases at J; junction bases unmatched: 4. Germline loops: CDR1 GTSNPN, CDR2 SVGIG (reference sequence). This CDR3 region has 14 residues. CDR3 nucleotides: TGTGCCTGGAGGACTAGCGGGAGCGGGGAGACCCAGTACTTC. It specifies CAWRTSGSGETQYF.

The chain links TRBV2 to TRBJ1-4; D is unclear. Germline CDR1 and CDR2: SNHLY and FYNNEI. The V and J ends lost 6 bases and 11 bases respectively, with 10 bases between them. The CDR3 consists of 11 residues. CDR3 nucleotides: TGTGCCAGCAGCTCACAGAGGAAACTGTTTTTT. Protein product: CASSSQRKLFF.

This clone has only a few counts. This chain uses TRBV2 with TRBJ1-2; D is perhaps TRBD1 (6 bases). V lost 9 bases, J lost 8 bases, and 22 bases lay in between. The CDR3 loop spans 14 amino acids. Germline V gene sequence: CDR1 SNHLY, CDR2 FYNNEI. CDR3 in amino acids: CASLVEQGSKGYTF. DNA of the CDR3: TGTGCCAGTTTGGTTGAACAGGGTTCGAAGGGCTACACCTTC.

The gene calls are TRBV6-1 and TRBJ1-2; D might be TRBD1 (5 bases). The germline V gene has CDR1 MNHNS and CDR2 SASEGT. CDR3 length equals 13 residues. The V gene lost 5 bases and the J gene lost 4 bases, with 11 bases spanning the gap. Written as DNA, the CDR3 is TGTGCCAGCAGTCTCGGGACGGCCTATGGCTACACCTTC. Protein product: CASSLGTAYGYTF.

This sequence joins TRBV29-1 and TRBJ2-3; no clear D gene. V lost 6 bases to trimming and J lost 0 bases, with 16 bases between them. The CDR3 is 15 residues long. Per the germline V gene, CDR1 is SQVTM and CDR2 is ANQGSEA. The CDR3 nucleotides read TGCAGCGTCCCCAAGGGTGGATCTAGCACAGATACGCAGTATTTT. It yields the protein CSVPKGGSSTDTQYF.

A few counts support this clone. The V gene is TRBV4-1, the J gene TRBJ1-1; D unclear. V was pared by 4 bases and J by 1 base, with 16 bases between. This CDR3 comprises 16 residues. In germline, CDR1 is MGHRA, CDR2 YSYEKL. In DNA, the CDR3 is TGCGCCAGCAGCCCCCTTTCGGCCGAGCGGAACACTGAAGCTTTCTTT. Translating it yields CASSPLSAERNTEAFF.

The chain combines TRBV14 with TRBJ2-3, with D possibly matching TRBD2 (6 bases). V was clipped by 7 bases and J by 0 bases, with 11 bases between them. CDR3 length equals 14 residues. Germline CDR1 and CDR2: SGHDN and FVKESK. The CDR3 is CASMEGGSTDTQYF. CDR3 in DNA: TGTGCCAGCATGGAGGGAGGCAGCACAGATACGCAGTATTTT. Full variable domain (outside the CDR3, taken from reference TRBV14 and TRBJ2-3): EAGVTQFPSHSVIEKGQTVTLRCDPISGHDNLYWYRRVMGKEIKFLLHFVKESKQDESGMPNNRFLAERTGGTYSTLKVQPAELEDSGVYFCASMEGGSTDTQYFGPGTRLTVL.

This sequence joins TRBV29-1 and TRBJ2-3; no clear D gene. Looked up from germline, CDR1 is SQVTM and CDR2 is ANQGSEA. This CDR3 contains 12 residues. Trimming removed 4 bases at V and 2 bases at J, with 7 bases between. DNA of the CDR3: TGCAGCGTTGCTCTGTTCACAGATACGCAGTATTTT. Amino acid sequence: CSVALFTDTQYF.

J is TRBJ2-1 and V is TRBV7-3, with 14 nucleotides matching TRBD2. V shed 5 bases and J 6 bases; nucleotides not matched to a gene: 9. CDR3 length: 17 amino acids. Germline V gene sequence: CDR1 SGHTA, CDR2 FQGTGA. CDR3 residues: CASSLGTSGSKSNEQFF. The CDR3 bases are TGTGCCAGCAGCCTTGGGACTAGCGGGAGTAAGTCCAATGAGCAGTTCTTC.